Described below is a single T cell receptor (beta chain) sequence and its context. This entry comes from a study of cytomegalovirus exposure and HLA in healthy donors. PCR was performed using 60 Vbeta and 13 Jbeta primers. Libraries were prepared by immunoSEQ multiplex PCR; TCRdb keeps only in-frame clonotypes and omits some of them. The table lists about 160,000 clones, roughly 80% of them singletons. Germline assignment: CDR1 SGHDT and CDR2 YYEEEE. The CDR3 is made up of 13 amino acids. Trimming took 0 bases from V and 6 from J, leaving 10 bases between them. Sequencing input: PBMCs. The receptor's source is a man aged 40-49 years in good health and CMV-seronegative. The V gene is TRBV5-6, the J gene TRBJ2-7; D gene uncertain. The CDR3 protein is CASSLAESREQYF. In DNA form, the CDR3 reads TGTGCCAGCAGCTTGGCCGAGTCTCGCGAGCAGTACTTC.